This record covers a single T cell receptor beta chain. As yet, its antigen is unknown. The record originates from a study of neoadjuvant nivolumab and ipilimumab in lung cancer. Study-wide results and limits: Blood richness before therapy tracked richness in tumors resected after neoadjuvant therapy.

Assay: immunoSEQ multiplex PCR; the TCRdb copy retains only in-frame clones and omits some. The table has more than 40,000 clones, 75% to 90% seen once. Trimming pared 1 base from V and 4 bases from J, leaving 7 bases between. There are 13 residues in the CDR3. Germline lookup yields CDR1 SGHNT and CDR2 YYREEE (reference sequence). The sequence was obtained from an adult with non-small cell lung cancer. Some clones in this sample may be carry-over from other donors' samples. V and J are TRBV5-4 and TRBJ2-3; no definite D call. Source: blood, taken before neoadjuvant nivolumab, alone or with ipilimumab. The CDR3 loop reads CASSLRTADTQYF. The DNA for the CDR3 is TGTGCCAGCAGCTTGAGGACCGCAGATACGCAGTATTTT.